A single sample gave rise to the 27 T cell receptor beta chains below, sequenced in a study of shared clonotypes between healthy human individuals (TCRdb year 2020). The library relied on the immunoSEQ multiplex PCR assay. This immuneACCESS table, as held by TCRdb, lists in-frame sequences with V and J called but not all clones. Of the missing ones, under half trace to an unresolved V gene in checked studies; the others have no known cause. Here the sample has about 1.1 million clones; around 82% occur a single time. Under 0.6% of the sample belongs to the ten largest clones. The sample comprised memory CD4+ T cells from PBMCs. The cell subset or site label for this specimen denotes: CD45RA-negative fraction. All receptors come from a man aged 18 to 29 in good health. Some clones in this sample may be carry-over from other donors' samples.

The chain uses TRBV6-5 and TRBJ2-7; weak D call: TRBD2 (6 bases). CDR1 and CDR2 from the germline V gene are MNHEY and SVGAGI. V lost 8 bases to trimming and J lost 2 bases, with 16 bases between them. The CDR3 consists of 14 residues. The CDR3, as DNA: TGTGCCAGCTCCCCCGGGGGAGCGGCCTACGAGCAGTACTTC. This codes for CASSPGGAAYEQYF.

CDR3 nucleotide sequence: TGCGCCAGCAGCCAAGATGGAAGACAGGGGGTCACTAATGAAAAACTGTTTTTT. Protein product: CASSQDGRQGVTNEKLFF. The chain links TRBV4-1 to TRBJ1-4; 9 nucleotides align to TRBD1. CDR1 and CDR2 from the germline V gene are MGHRA and YSYEKL. V gave up 0 bases and J gave up 2 bases; unmatched junction bases: 7. The CDR3 extends over 18 amino acids.

About this clone: This specimen includes other DNA sequences encoding the same CDR3. DNA of the CDR3: TGTGCCAGCAGCCCGACGCGGCAAGAGACCCAGTACTTC. Translated: CASSPTRQETQYF. V gene TRBV7-3 combines with J gene TRBJ2-5; D is ambiguous. Germline CDR1 is SGHTA and CDR2 is FQGTGA. V was cut by 5 bases and J by 2 bases, with 9 bases left in between. There are 13 residues in the CDR3.

CDR3 sequence (DNA): TGTGCCAACCCCGAGGCGACAGGTCACGACACTGAAGCTTTCTTT. This sequence encodes CANPEATGHDTEAFF. The chain combines TRBV6-7 with TRBJ1-1, with D possibly matching TRBD1 (6 bases). TRBV6-7 belongs to the ORF category, with a function that is uncertain. This CDR3 is built from 15 residues. V was clipped by 10 bases and J by 3 bases, with 21 bases between them.

CDR3 loop: CASSGQLTDTQYF. CDR3 DNA sequence: TGTGCCAGCAGCGGGCAGCTCACAGATACGCAGTATTTT. The chain couples TRBV4-2 to TRBJ2-3; D uncertain. The CDR3 is 13 amino acids. CDR1 is LGHNA and CDR2 is YNFKEQ in the germline V gene. V lost 5 bases to trimming and J lost 2 bases, with 8 bases between them.

In this sample, this clone turned up many times. The genes are TRBV30 and TRBJ1-1; D is ambiguous. The CDR3 loop spans 15 amino acids. V lost 4 bases to trimming and J lost 3 bases, with 18 bases between them. The germline V gene encodes CDR1 GTSNPN and CDR2 SVGIG (reference sequence). This CDR3 is CAWTPKGGMDTEAFF. The CDR3 coding sequence is TGTGCCTGGACCCCCAAGGGAGGTATGGACACTGAAGCTTTCTTT.

This clone showed up just once. V is TRBV5-1 and J is TRBJ2-1; TRBD1 aligns across 7 bases. CDR3 length: 15 residues. The germline gives CDR1 SGHRS, CDR2 YFSETQ. The ends lost 0 bases at V and 3 bases at J; junction bases unmatched: 3. The CDR3 nucleotides are TGCGCCAGCAGCTTGGTAGGGGGCAACTACAATGAGCAGTTCTTC. Translated, it gives CASSLVGGNYNEQFF.

The rearrangement uses TRBV18 and TRBJ1-3, with D possibly matching TRBD1 (6 bases). With 5 bases removed from V and 0 bases from J, the gap between germline ends came to 11 bases. The germline gives CDR1 KGHSH, CDR2 LQKENI. This CDR3 contains 15 residues. This chain's CDR3 is CASSSGTFSGNTIYF. CDR3 DNA sequence: TGTGCCAGCTCAAGCGGGACATTCTCTGGAAACACCATATATTTT.

The CDR3 bases are TGTGCCAGCACCTCGGGGCGATTGTTTGGCTACACCTTC. Translating it yields CASTSGRLFGYTF. The rearrangement uses TRBV28 and TRBJ1-2, with a possible D match to TRBD1 (5 bases). In germline, CDR1 is MDHEN, CDR2 SYDVKM. The CDR3 consists of 13 residues. V lost 7 bases, J lost 7 bases, and 16 bases lay in between.

This clone was counted many times. The chain uses TRBV5-1 and TRBJ2-2; D could derive from TRBD1 or TRBD2 (5 bases each). V shed 0 bases and J shed 4 bases, with 10 bases lying between them. Germline CDR1 and CDR2: SGHRS and YFSETQ. CDR3 length: 15 residues. As DNA, the CDR3 is TGCGCCAGCAGCTTGGTAGTTGGGGGCACCGGGGAGCTGTTTTTT. It specifies CASSLVVGGTGELFF.

The J gene is TRBJ2-3, the V gene TRBV5-8; TRBD1 is a possible D gene (6 bases). V lost 4 bases to trimming and J lost 6 bases, with 24 bases between them. CDR1 and CDR2 (germline): SGHTS, YDEGEE. The length of the CDR3 is 17 residues. The CDR3 reads CASSPDRWHLATDTQYF. The CDR3 nucleotides read TGTGCCAGCAGCCCAGACAGGTGGCATCTTGCCACGGATACGCAGTATTTT.

This rearrangement joins TRBV28 to TRBJ2-2; the match to TRBD1 covers 7 bases. Trimming cost V 6 bases and J 0 bases; bases outside gene matches: 10. The germline gives CDR1 MDHEN, CDR2 SYDVKM. The CDR3 loop spans 17 amino acids. CDR3 DNA sequence: TGTGCCAGCAGGGGGGTGAGGGGGCGGCCGAACACCGGGGAGCTGTTTTTT. It specifies CASRGVRGRPNTGELFF.

The chain recombines TRBV28 with TRBJ2-6; the D is unclear. Trimming pared 6 bases from V and 2 bases from J, leaving 11 bases between. The length of the CDR3 is 15 residues. Germline CDR1 MDHEN, CDR2 SYDVKM. CDR3 nucleotides: TGTGCCAGCAGGCCTAGGCCGACTGGGGCCAACGTCCTGACTTTC. Its protein product is CASRPRPTGANVLTF. The full variable domain, in which reference TRBV28 and TRBJ2-6 provide the parts outside the CDR3, is DVKVTQSSRYLVKRTGEKVFLECVQDMDHENMFWYRQDPGLGLRLIYFSYDVKMKEKGDIPEGYSVSREKKERFSLILESASTNQTSMYLCASRPRPTGANVLTFGAGSRLTVL.

This clone was observed a few times. This chain joins TRBV2 and TRBJ1-5; 7 nucleotides align to TRBD1. Germline trimming cut 7 bases from V and 0 bases from J; bases unmatched to any gene: 6. The germline gives CDR1 SNHLY, CDR2 FYNNEI. There are 15 residues in the CDR3. CDR3 DNA sequence: TGTGCCAGCAATCCACAGGGGATTAGCAATCAGCCCCAGCATTTT. Its protein product is CASNPQGISNQPQHF.

The J gene is TRBJ1-1, the V gene TRBV6-6; the D gene is possibly TRBD1 (5 bases). The CDR3 has 15 amino acids. CDR1 is MNHNY and CDR2 is SVGAGI in the germline V gene (reference sequence). The germline V and J ends were trimmed by 0 bases and 4 bases, with 12 bases remaining between them. CDR3 DNA sequence: TGTGCCAGCAGTTACTCTGCAGGGCAGGGCACTGAAGCTTTCTTT. It yields the protein CASSYSAGQGTEAFF.

The rearrangement links TRBV25-1 to TRBJ2-7, with TRBD2 identical over 8 bases. The V gene's germline CDR1 is MGHDK and CDR2 SYGVNS. The V segment lost 7 bases and the J segment 3 bases; nucleotides outside the gene matches: 8. CDR3 size: 14 residues. The CDR3 reads CASNRTSRSYEQYF. The DNA for the CDR3 is TGTGCCAGCAACAGGACTAGCAGGAGCTACGAGCAGTACTTC.

This clone was counted only a few times. J is TRBJ1-1 and V is TRBV6-5, with a weak D call TRBD1 (6 bases). V shed 0 bases and J shed 8 bases, with 7 bases lying between them. This CDR3 is built from 12 residues. Germline V gene data show CDR1 as MNHEY and CDR2 as SVGAGI. CDR3 bases: TGTGCCAGCAGTTACTCGAGGGGGGAAGCTTTCTTT. Its protein is CASSYSRGEAFF.

The rearrangement uses TRBV19 and TRBJ2-1, with 10 positions matching TRBD2. Germline loops: CDR1 LNHDA, CDR2 SQIVND (reference sequence). With V trimmed by 7 bases and J by 2 bases, 5 bases remained unmatched. The CDR3 has 15 amino acids. This chain's CDR3 is CASNKREGPYNEQFF. The CDR3 bases are TGTGCCAGTAACAAGCGGGAGGGCCCCTACAATGAGCAGTTCTTC.

V and J are TRBV27 and TRBJ2-1; D uncertain. V lost 8 bases, J lost 0 bases, and 8 bases lay in between. This CDR3 contains 13 residues. Germline lookup yields CDR1 MNHEY and CDR2 SMNVEV (reference sequence). CDR3 loop: CASGESSYNEQFF. The DNA of the CDR3 is TGTGCCAGCGGGGAAAGCTCCTACAATGAGCAGTTCTTC.

The V gene is TRBV5-1, the J gene TRBJ2-5, with D perhaps assigned TRBD1 or TRBD2 (5 bases each). Germline V lookup: CDR1 SGHRS, CDR2 YFSETQ. V shed 4 bases and J shed 3 bases, with 13 bases lying between them. This CDR3 spans 14 amino acids. This chain's CDR3 is CASSKDWGKETQYF. As DNA, the CDR3 is TGCGCCAGCAGCAAGGACTGGGGGAAAGAGACCCAGTACTTC.

The V gene is TRBV23-1, the J gene TRBJ2-4, with 9 bases identical to TRBD2. TRBV23-1 is designated an ORF whose function remains uncertain. Trimming cost V 0 bases and J 7 bases; bases outside gene matches: 10. The CDR3 spans 17 residues. In DNA, the CDR3 is TGCGCCAGCAGTCAATCCCCTCGAGCGGGAGGTCGGAACATTCAGTACTTC. Translating it yields CASSQSPRAGGRNIQYF.

The rearrangement uses TRBV29-1 and TRBJ1-2, with a tentative D call TRBD1 (5 bases). The CDR3 runs 14 residues. V lost 8 bases to trimming and J lost 4 bases, with 20 bases between them. CDR1 is SQVTM, CDR2 ANQGSEA, per germline. The DNA for the CDR3 is TGCAGCTTTGGGGACGAGCCAGGGTCCTATGGCTACACCTTC. It codes for CSFGDEPGSYGYTF.

V usage is TRBV28 and J usage is TRBJ2-7; tentative D call: TRBD2 (6 bases). The CDR3 contains 14 residues. Trimming pared 8 bases from V and 2 bases from J, leaving 16 bases between. Germline V gene data show CDR1 as MDHEN and CDR2 as SYDVKM. The CDR3, as DNA: TGTGCCAGCTTTAAGCCTAGCGAAACCTACGAGCAGTACTTC. It is translated as CASFKPSETYEQYF. The full variable domain, rest sourced from reference TRBV28 and TRBJ2-7, is DVKVTQSSRYLVKRTGEKVFLECVQDMDHENMFWYRQDPGLGLRLIYFSYDVKMKEKGDIPEGYSVSREKKERFSLILESASTNQTSMYLCASFKPSETYEQYFGPGTRLTVT.

This chain joins TRBV7-8 and TRBJ2-1; D remains unclear. The germline V gene encodes CDR1 SGHVS and CDR2 FQNEAQ. V was trimmed by 0 bases and J by 5 bases, leaving 14 bases between them. This CDR3 has 16 residues. The CDR3 reads CASSLATPPMDNEQFF. CDR3 sequence (DNA): TGTGCCAGCAGCTTAGCGACTCCCCCAATGGACAATGAGCAGTTCTTC.

The chain uses TRBV18 and TRBJ1-1; D is perhaps TRBD1 (5 bases). CDR1 and CDR2 from the germline V gene are KGHSH and LQKENI. Trimming left V 1 base short and J 1 base short, with 22 bases between. The CDR3 has 19 amino acids. The CDR3 DNA is TGTGCCAGCTCACCACGCTCGGGACGGGGGACCTACTCGAACACTGAAGCTTTCTTT. It encodes CASSPRSGRGTYSNTEAFF.

The chain combines TRBV2 with TRBJ1-5, with a tentative D call TRBD1 (6 bases). Per the germline V gene, CDR1 is SNHLY and CDR2 is FYNNEI. The CDR3 is made up of 15 amino acids. V dropped 6 bases and J dropped 2 bases, with 14 bases sitting between them. CDR3 DNA: TGTGCCAGCAGCGACAGAAACAGGGGCAATCAGCCCCAGCATTTT. Its protein product is CASSDRNRGNQPQHF. Using reference TRBV2 and TRBJ1-5 for the parts outside the CDR3, the full variable domain is EPEVTQTPSHQVTQMGQEVILRCVPISNHLYFYWYRQILGQKVEFLVSFYNNEISEKSEIFDDQFSVERPDGSNFTLKIRSTKLEDSAMYFCASSDRNRGNQPQHFGDGTRLSIL.

The chain has TRBV5-4 and TRBJ2-7; tentative D call: TRBD2 (5 bases). Germline loops: CDR1 SGHNT, CDR2 YYREEE (reference sequence). V dropped 0 bases and J dropped 0 bases, with 13 bases sitting between them. CDR3 size: 16 residues. CDR3 loop: CASSLAGVGNSYEQYF. CDR3 nucleotide sequence: TGTGCCAGCAGCTTGGCCGGGGTGGGAAACTCCTACGAGCAGTACTTC.